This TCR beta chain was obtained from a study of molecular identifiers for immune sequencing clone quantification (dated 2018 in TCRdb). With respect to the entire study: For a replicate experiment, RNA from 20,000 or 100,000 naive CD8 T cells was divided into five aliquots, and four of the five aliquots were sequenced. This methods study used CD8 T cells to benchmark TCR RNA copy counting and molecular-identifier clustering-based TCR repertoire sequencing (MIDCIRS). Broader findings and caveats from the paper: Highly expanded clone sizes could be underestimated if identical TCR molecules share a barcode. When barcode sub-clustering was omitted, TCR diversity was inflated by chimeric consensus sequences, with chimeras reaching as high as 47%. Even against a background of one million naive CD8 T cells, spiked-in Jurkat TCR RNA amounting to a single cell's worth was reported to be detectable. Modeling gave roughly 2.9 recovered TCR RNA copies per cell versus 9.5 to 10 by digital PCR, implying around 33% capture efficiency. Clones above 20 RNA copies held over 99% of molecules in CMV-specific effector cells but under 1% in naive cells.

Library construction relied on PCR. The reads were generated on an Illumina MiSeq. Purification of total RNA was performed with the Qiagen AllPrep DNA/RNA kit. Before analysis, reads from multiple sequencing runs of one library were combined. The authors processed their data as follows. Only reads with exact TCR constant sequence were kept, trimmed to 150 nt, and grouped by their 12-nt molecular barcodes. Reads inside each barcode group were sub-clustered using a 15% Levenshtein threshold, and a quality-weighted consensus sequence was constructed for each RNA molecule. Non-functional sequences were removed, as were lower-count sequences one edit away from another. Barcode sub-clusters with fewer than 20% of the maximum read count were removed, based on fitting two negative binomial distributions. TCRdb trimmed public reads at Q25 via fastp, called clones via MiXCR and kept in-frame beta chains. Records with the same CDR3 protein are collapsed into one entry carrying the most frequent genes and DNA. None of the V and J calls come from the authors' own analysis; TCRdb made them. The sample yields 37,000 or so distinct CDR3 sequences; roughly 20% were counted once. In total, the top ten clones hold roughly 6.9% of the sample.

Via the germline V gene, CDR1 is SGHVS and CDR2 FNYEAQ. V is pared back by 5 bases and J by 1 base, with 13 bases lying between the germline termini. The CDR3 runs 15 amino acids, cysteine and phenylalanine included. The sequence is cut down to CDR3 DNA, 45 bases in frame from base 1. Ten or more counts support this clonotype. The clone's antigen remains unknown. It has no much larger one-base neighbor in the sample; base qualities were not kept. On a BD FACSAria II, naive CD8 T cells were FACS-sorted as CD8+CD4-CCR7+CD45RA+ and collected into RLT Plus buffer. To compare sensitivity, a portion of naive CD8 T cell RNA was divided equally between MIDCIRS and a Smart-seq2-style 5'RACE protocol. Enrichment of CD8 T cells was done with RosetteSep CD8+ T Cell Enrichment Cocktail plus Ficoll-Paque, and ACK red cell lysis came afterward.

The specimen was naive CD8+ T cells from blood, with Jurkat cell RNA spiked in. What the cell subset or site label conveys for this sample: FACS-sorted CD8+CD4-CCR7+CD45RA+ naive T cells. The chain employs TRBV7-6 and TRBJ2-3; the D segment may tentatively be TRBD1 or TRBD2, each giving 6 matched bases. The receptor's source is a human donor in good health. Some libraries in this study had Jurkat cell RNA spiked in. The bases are TGTGCCAGCAGCACAACGGGGGCGGGCACAGATACGCAGTATTTT. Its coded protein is CASSTTGAGTDTQYF.